The sequence of this T cell receptor (beta chain) was determined in a study of CD4+ T cells in melanoma. Study observations and caveats: Reportedly, melanoma neoantigen-specific CD4+ T cells showed varied differentiation states. CD8+ T cell, macrophage and B cell function reportedly correlated with neoantigen-specific CD4+ T cells.

Repertoires were generated with immunoSEQ multiplex PCR, while TCRdb's copy carries only in-frame clones and drops some. In the table there are some 16,000 clones, around 76% of which are singletons. Germline values: CDR1 SQVTM, CDR2 ANQGSEA. The CDR3 length is 15 residues. Trimming removed 4 bases at V and 4 bases at J, with 20 bases between. Of note for this clone: Its antigen is unknown.

Sequencing was done on a sample of cells from a culture (not recorded whether cultured in vitro). V gene TRBV29-1 combines with J gene TRBJ2-7, with a tentative D call TRBD2 (6 bases). The sequence came from a human donor with melanoma. The DNA for the CDR3 is TGCAGCGTTGCCGGGACTCCGGATACGAGGTACGAGCAGTACTTC. Its translation is CSVAGTPDTRYEQYF.